The 24 T cell receptor beta chains presented below share a single source sample, sequenced in a study of T cells after yellow fever vaccination. TCRdb used MiXCR to reprocess the 5' RACE reads, holding one entry per CDR3 protein. This sample carries under 250,000 distinct CDR3 sequences, 3.2% of them seen once, and the ten largest clones take less than 3.5%. The sequences come from CD4+ T cells sorted from PBMCs, collected 10 days after the yellow fever booster vaccination. The receptors originated from a man in his late teens or twenties who received the YFV17D yellow fever vaccine.

Only a few counts were recorded for this clonotype. The rearrangement uses TRBV12-3 or TRBV12-4 and TRBJ2-7; 11 nucleotides align to TRBD1. The CDR3 loop spans 17 amino acids. V lost 4 bases, J lost 7 bases, and 15 bases stayed unmatched. The DNA for the CDR3 is TGTGCCAGCAGTTCCTACCGGGACAGGGGGAGGCGTGAGGAGCAGTACGTC. Amino acid sequence: CASSSYRDRGRREEQYV.

The V call is TRBV27, the J call TRBJ2-7; TRBD1 matches 9 bases. CDR1 and CDR2 from the germline V gene are MNHEY and SMNVEV (reference sequence). Trimming removed 6 bases from V and 2 bases from J; junction bases left unmatched: 14. The CDR3 loop spans 17 amino acids. The CDR3 loop reads CASRPIRTGERAYEQYF. CDR3 sequence (DNA): TGTGCCAGCAGACCGATCCGGACAGGGGAGAGAGCCTACGAGCAGTACTTC.

The chain links TRBV10-3 to TRBJ2-1; TRBD2 agrees at 9 bases. V trimming: 0 bases; J trimming: 4 bases; junction bases outside the gene matches: 4. The length of the CDR3 is 16 residues. CDR1 ENHRY and CDR2 SYGVKD come from the germline V gene. Here the CDR3 DNA reads TGTGCCATCAGTGAGTCTCTAGCGGGGTCATACAATGAGCAGTTCTTC. It is translated as CAISESLAGSYNEQFF.

This clonotype was found a few times. The chain carries TRBV20-1 and TRBJ1-1; TRBD1 aligns across 7 bases. This CDR3 comprises 14 residues. J lost 2 bases, V lost 7 bases, and 10 bases had no gene match. Germline V gene sequence: CDR1 DFQATT, CDR2 SNEGSKA (reference sequence). The CDR3 here is CSGRIDRANTEAFF. CDR3 DNA sequence: TGCAGTGGGAGGATTGACAGGGCTAACACTGAAGCTTTCTTT.

This clonotype has only a few counts. The V gene is TRBV20-1, the J gene TRBJ2-7; TRBD1 is a possible D gene (6 bases). The CDR3 is 15 residues long. The germline V gene encodes CDR1 DFQATT and CDR2 SNEGSKA (reference sequence). V lost 0 bases and J 3 bases, leaving 15 bases between the germline ends. CDR3 sequence: CSARDPRGQFYEQYF. CDR3 coding DNA: TGCAGTGCTAGAGATCCTCGAGGACAGTTCTACGAGCAGTACTTC.

CDR3 protein: CASTRGGWGSPLHF. The CDR3 DNA sequence: TGTGCCAGCACCCGAGGGGGTTGGGGTTCACCCCTCCACTTT. The rearrangement uses TRBV6-1 and TRBJ1-6; TRBD1 might be the D (6 bases). Trimming left V 7 bases short and J 9 bases short, with 16 bases between. Germline CDR1 and CDR2: MNHNS and SASEGT. CDR3 length: 14 amino acids.

This clonotype has ten or more counts. The chain joins TRBV5-1 to TRBJ2-7; 7 bases are shared with TRBD1. CDR3 length: 14 amino acids. The germline CDR1 and CDR2 sequences are SGHRS and YFSETQ. The trim removed 3 bases at V and 3 bases at J, leaving 6 bases unmatched. The CDR3 nucleotides are TGCGCCAGCAGCTATTTGACAGGGAACTACGAGCAGTACTTC. As protein: CASSYLTGNYEQYF. Full variable domain (missing parts from reference TRBV5-1 and TRBJ2-7): KAGVTQTPRYLIKTRGQQVTLSCSPISGHRSVSWYQQTPGQGLQFLFEYFSETQRNKGNFPGRFSGRQFSNSRSEMNVSTLELGDSALYLCASSYLTGNYEQYFGPGTRLTVT.

This clonotype came up a few times. J is TRBJ2-1 and V is TRBV3-1; 7 bases are shared with TRBD2. Trimming took 4 bases from V and 6 from J; bases not matched to a gene: 9. The CDR3 is 15 residues long. Germline CDR1 LGHDT, CDR2 YNNKEL (reference sequence). The CDR3 coding sequence is TGTGCCAGCAGCCTCCGAAGCGGGGCAATCAATGAGCAGTTCTTC. This codes for CASSLRSGAINEQFF.

This clonotype appeared many times. The chain employs TRBV7-9 and TRBJ1-5; 7 positions match TRBD1. J lost 6 bases, V lost 5 bases, and 4 bases had no gene match. In germline, CDR1 is SEHNR, CDR2 FQNEAQ (reference sequence). The CDR3 runs 13 residues. This chain's CDR3 is CASSRDSFQPQHF. CDR3 coding DNA: TGTGCCAGCAGCCGGGACAGCTTTCAGCCCCAGCATTTT.

This clonotype was observed many times. The chain couples TRBV6-5 to TRBJ1-6; D gene ambiguous. With 3 bases removed from V and 10 bases from J, the gap between germline ends came to 16 bases. Per the germline V gene, CDR1 is MNHEY and CDR2 is SVGAGI. CDR3 length: 15 residues. CDR3 DNA: TGTGCCAGCAGTTATACTCGCCGTCCGGGATCACCCCTCCACTTT. As protein: CASSYTRRPGSPLHF.

This clonotype was seen only a few times. The chain carries TRBV5-1 and TRBJ2-1; 10 nucleotides agree with TRBD1. This CDR3 spans 17 amino acids. Unmatched junction bases numbered 11, after V lost 0 bases and J lost 8 bases. CDR1 and CDR2 from the germline V gene are SGHRS and YFSETQ. The CDR3: CASSLALGQGPRHEQFF. For the CDR3, the DNA is TGCGCCAGCAGCTTGGCCCTGGGACAGGGGCCGAGGCATGAGCAGTTCTTC.

This clonotype was recorded a few times. The chain carries TRBV9 and TRBJ1-6, with D unresolved. Between the trimmed V and J ends, which lost 0 bases and 6 bases, there was a span of 7 bases. This CDR3 spans 14 amino acids. Germline CDR1 is SGDLS and CDR2 is YYNGEE. The DNA of the CDR3 is TGTGCCAGCAGCGTAGCTACTAGTAATTCACCCCTCCACTTT. This codes for CASSVATSNSPLHF.

This clonotype has ten or more counts. The J gene is TRBJ2-1, the V gene TRBV6-6, with TRBD2 matching over 9 bases. The CDR3 covers 15 residues. With V trimmed by 6 bases and J by 8 bases, 11 bases remained unmatched. Germline CDR1 reads MNHNY; CDR2 reads SVGAGI (reference sequence). The DNA of the CDR3 is TGTGCCAGCAGGGTTGCTAGCGGGGCCTGGGATGAGCAGTTCTTC. Encoded protein: CASRVASGAWDEQFF.

This clonotype was seen ten or more times. The V and J genes are TRBV28 and TRBJ1-3; the D gene is possibly TRBD1 (5 bases). V dropped 3 bases and J dropped 0 bases, with 15 bases sitting between them. Germline lookup yields CDR1 MDHEN and CDR2 SYDVKM. The CDR3 loop spans 17 amino acids. The CDR3 is CASSFPTGRYSGNTIYF. CDR3 bases: TGTGCCAGCAGTTTCCCTACGGGACGGTACTCTGGAAACACCATATATTTT.

The chain employs TRBV19 and TRBJ2-5; D is undetermined. CDR1 is LNHDA and CDR2 is SQIVND in the germline V gene (reference sequence). The CDR3 has 12 amino acids. V shed 3 bases and J shed 4 bases, with 6 bases lying between them. CDR3 loop: CASSISSETQYF. In DNA, the CDR3 is TGTGCCAGTAGTATCAGTTCAGAGACCCAGTACTTC.

The V gene is TRBV28, the J gene TRBJ2-7; D is undetermined. This CDR3 is built from 14 residues. The germline V and J ends were trimmed by 5 bases and 2 bases, with 13 bases remaining between them. The germline gives CDR1 MDHEN, CDR2 SYDVKM. CDR3 amino acids: CASSPHGNPYEQYF. CDR3 bases: TGTGCCAGCAGTCCTCACGGAAATCCCTACGAGCAGTACTTC.

The V gene is TRBV5-6, the J gene TRBJ1-2; no definite D call. Trimming left V 4 bases short and J 7 bases short, with 17 bases between. Germline values: CDR1 SGHDT, CDR2 YYEEEE. The CDR3 has 14 residues. DNA of the CDR3: TGTGCCAGCAGCCTGTGGGGTCCCTCCACTGGCTACACCTTC. Amino acids: CASSLWGPSTGYTF. Based on the CDR3 plus reference TRBV5-6 and TRBJ1-2, the full variable domain is DAGVTQSPTHLIKTRGQQVTLRCSPKSGHDTVSWYQQALGQGPQFIFQYYEEEERQRGNFPDRFSGHQFPNYSSELNVNALLLGDSALYLCASSLWGPSTGYTFGSGTRLTVV.

CDR3: CATSRDWVLAGYNEQFF. CDR3 bases: TGTGCCACCAGCAGAGATTGGGTACTAGCGGGCTACAATGAGCAGTTCTTC. The genes are TRBV15 and TRBJ2-1, with 9 positions matching TRBD2. The V and J ends lost 0 bases and 3 bases, in that order; junction bases with no gene match: 6. There are 17 residues in the CDR3. Germline CDR1 LNHNV, CDR2 YYDKDF (reference sequence). The whole variable domain, remainder taken from reference TRBV15 and TRBJ2-1, is DAMVIQNPRYQVTQFGKPVTLSCSQTLNHNVMYWYQQKSSQAPKLLFHYYDKDFNNEADTPDNFQSRRPNTSFCFLDIRSPGLGDTAMYLCATSRDWVLAGYNEQFFGPGTRLTVL.

The sample holds many counts of this clonotype. The chain joins TRBV7-9 to TRBJ2-3; TRBD1 is a possible D gene (6 bases). Trimming left V 5 bases short and J 1 base short, with 16 bases between. The CDR3 is made up of 16 amino acids. CDR1 is SEHNR, CDR2 FQNEAQ, per germline (reference sequence). The CDR3 sequence: CASSPPGGRGTDTQYF. The DNA of the CDR3 is TGTGCCAGCAGCCCCCCTGGGGGCAGGGGCACAGATACGCAGTATTTT.

V usage is TRBV18 and J usage is TRBJ1-5; the D is unclear. The germline V gene has CDR1 KGHSH and CDR2 LQKENI. The CDR3 totals 15 residues. V dropped 3 bases and J dropped 4 bases, with 13 bases sitting between them. CDR3 DNA sequence: TGTGCCAGCTCACCGCTCTCGTCGGGGAATCAGCCCCAGCATTTT. It specifies CASSPLSSGNQPQHF.

This clonotype has ten or more counts. The rearrangement joins TRBV5-1 to TRBJ2-5, with a tentative D call TRBD1 (5 bases). Between the trimmed V and J ends, which lost 0 bases and 1 base, there was a span of 10 bases. CDR1 and CDR2 (germline): SGHRS, YFSETQ. The CDR3 spans 15 residues. In nucleotides, the CDR3 is TGCGCCAGCAGCTTGGCCGGACATATCCAAGAGACCCAGTACTTC. As protein: CASSLAGHIQETQYF.

This clonotype was seen many times. The gene calls are TRBV5-4 and TRBJ2-5, with D perhaps assigned TRBD1 or TRBD2 (5 bases each). CDR1 and CDR2 from the germline V gene are SGHNT and YYREEE (reference sequence). Trimming stripped 4 bases from V and 5 bases from J, with 18 bases between. The length of the CDR3 is 15 residues. The CDR3 sequence: CASSTRARGDETQYF. CDR3 coding DNA: TGTGCCAGCAGCACCCGAGCCCGGGGCGATGAGACCCAGTACTTC.

The chain uses TRBV12-3 or TRBV12-4 and TRBJ2-3; 9 nucleotides agree with TRBD1. With V trimmed by 3 bases and J by 1 base, 11 bases remained unmatched. The CDR3 is 18 amino acids. This chain's CDR3 is CASSFGWDRAWGTDTQYF. The CDR3 coding sequence is TGTGCCAGCAGTTTCGGGTGGGACAGGGCTTGGGGCACAGATACGCAGTATTTT.

Only a few counts were recorded for this clonotype. This chain connects TRBV5-4 to TRBJ2-2, with 10 bases identical to TRBD1. The ends lost 4 bases at V and 2 bases at J; junction bases unmatched: 5. This CDR3 has 16 amino acids. From germline, CDR1 is SGHNT and CDR2 YYREEE (reference sequence). The CDR3 spells CASSRGTGANTGELFF. CDR3 coding DNA: TGTGCCAGCAGCCGGGGGACAGGGGCCAACACCGGGGAGCTGTTTTTT.